The rows below give T cell receptor beta chains drawn from one sample of a study of memory B cells and T cells in multiple sclerosis. This table comes from immunoSEQ multiplex PCR, and its TCRdb copy is limited to in-frame clones, with some not included. The table has fewer than 9,500 clones, around 58% seen once. The specimen was memory (CD45RO+) CD8+ T cells from blood. Source of these receptors: a human donor with multiple sclerosis. CDR3s include the opening cysteine and the closing phenylalanine or tryptophan. Fields, in order: CDR3 length, clone size, J gene, V gene, D gene, CDR3 protein, CDR3 DNA. D genes are given only for firm matches. For some rows the clone size is stated as once, few or many, or as a class when expanded; others skip it.

CDR3 length: 15
clone size: once
J gene: TRBJ2-1
V gene: TRBV6-5
D gene: -
CDR3 protein: CASSYLGRGYNEQFF
CDR3 DNA: TGTGCCAGCAGTTACCTTGGAAGGGGCTACAATGAGCAGTTCTTC

CDR3 length: 17
clone size: -
J gene: TRBJ2-7
V gene: TRBV13
D gene: TRBD2
CDR3 protein: CASSRTSGGAFSYEQYF
CDR3 DNA: TGTGCCAGCAGCAGGACTAGCGGGGGGGCTTTTTCCTACGAGCAGTACTTC

CDR3 length: 12
clone size: -
J gene: TRBJ2-2
V gene: TRBV6-6
D gene: TRBD1
CDR3 protein: CASSYGQAELFF
CDR3 DNA: TGTGCCAGCAGTTACGGACAGGCGGAGCTGTTTTTT

CDR3 length: 17
clone size: -
J gene: TRBJ2-7
V gene: TRBV13
D gene: TRBD2
CDR3 protein: CASSRTSGGAFSYEQYF
CDR3 DNA: TGTGCCAGCAGCAGGACTAGCGGGGGGGCTTTTTCCTACGAGCAGTACTTC

CDR3 length: 14
clone size: -
J gene: TRBJ2-5
V gene: TRBV18
D gene: TRBD1
CDR3 protein: CASSHRGREETQYF
CDR3 DNA: TGTGCCAGCTCACACAGGGGGCGCGAGGAGACCCAGTACTTC

CDR3 length: 15
clone size: few
J gene: TRBJ2-1
V gene: TRBV7-9
D gene: -
CDR3 protein: CASSPSGDGYNEQFF
CDR3 DNA: TGTGCGAGCAGCCCCTCCGGGGATGGGTACAATGAGCAGTTCTTC

CDR3 length: 14
clone size: -
J gene: TRBJ2-7
V gene: TRBV7-9
D gene: TRBD1
CDR3 protein: CASSFRDRVDEQYF
CDR3 DNA: TGTGCCAGCAGCTTCCGGGACAGGGTCGACGAGCAGTACTTC

CDR3 length: 13
clone size: -
J gene: TRBJ1-2
V gene: TRBV7-3
D gene: -
CDR3 protein: CASSWSGGDGYTF
CDR3 DNA: TGTGCCAGCAGCTGGAGCGGGGGCGATGGCTACACCTTC

CDR3 length: 14
clone size: large
J gene: TRBJ2-7
V gene: TRBV15
D gene: -
CDR3 protein: CATSSSGTGYEQYF
CDR3 DNA: TGTGCCACCAGCAGCTCCGGGACTGGCTACGAGCAGTACTTC

CDR3 length: 13
clone size: few
J gene: TRBJ1-1
V gene: TRBV6-5
D gene: TRBD1
CDR3 protein: CASSYSGDRVDFF
CDR3 DNA: TGTGCCAGCAGTTACTCGGGGGACAGGGTGGATTTCTTT

CDR3 length: 15
clone size: -
J gene: TRBJ2-5
V gene: TRBV28
D gene: TRBD1
CDR3 protein: CASREDRGVQETQYF
CDR3 DNA: TGTGCCAGCAGGGAGGACAGGGGCGTTCAAGAGACCCAGTACTTC

CDR3 length: 16
clone size: -
J gene: TRBJ1-1
V gene: TRBV13
D gene: -
CDR3 protein: CASSSEEKGQNTEAFF
CDR3 DNA: TGTGCCAGCAGCTCCGAGGAAAAAGGACAGAACACTGAAGCTTTCTTT

CDR3 length: 15
clone size: -
J gene: TRBJ2-3
V gene: TRBV6-4
D gene: TRBD2
CDR3 protein: CASSDSAGGPDTQYF
CDR3 DNA: TGTGCCAGCAGTGACTCAGCGGGGGGGCCAGATACGCAGTATTTT

CDR3 length: 14
clone size: -
J gene: TRBJ2-7
V gene: TRBV10-3
D gene: TRBD1
CDR3 protein: CAITPTGNPYEQYF
CDR3 DNA: TGTGCCATCACCCCGACAGGGAATCCCTACGAGCAGTACTTC

CDR3 length: 13
clone size: medium-sized
J gene: TRBJ1-2
V gene: TRBV4-1
D gene: -
CDR3 protein: CASSQAQNYGYTF
CDR3 DNA: TGCGCCAGCAGCCAAGCCCAGAACTATGGCTACACCTTC

CDR3 length: 13
clone size: medium-sized
J gene: TRBJ1-4
V gene: TRBV5-1
D gene: -
CDR3 protein: CASRAGFNEKLFF
CDR3 DNA: TGCGCCAGCAGAGCAGGGTTTAATGAAAAACTGTTTTTT

CDR3 length: 15
clone size: medium-sized
J gene: TRBJ2-1
V gene: TRBV15
D gene: TRBD2
CDR3 protein: CATSLSGGAYNEQFF
CDR3 DNA: TGTGCCACCAGCCTCAGCGGGGGGGCCTACAATGAGCAGTTCTTC

CDR3 length: 14
clone size: -
J gene: TRBJ1-1
V gene: TRBV5-5
D gene: -
CDR3 protein: CASSSSSGNTEAFF
CDR3 DNA: TGTGCCAGCAGCTCCTCTTCGGGGAACACTGAAGCTTTCTTT

CDR3 length: 17
clone size: medium-sized
J gene: TRBJ1-6
V gene: TRBV7-2
D gene: TRBD1
CDR3 protein: CASSLVPSQGAGVSLHF
CDR3 DNA: TGTGCCAGCAGCTTAGTTCCCTCCCAGGGGGCTGGTGTTTCCCTCCACTTT

CDR3 length: 15
clone size: -
J gene: TRBJ2-3
V gene: TRBV5-4
D gene: -
CDR3 protein: CASSFLERPTDTQYF
CDR3 DNA: TGTGCCAGCAGCTTCCTCGAGCGGCCCACAGATACGCAGTATTTT

CDR3 length: 14
clone size: -
J gene: TRBJ2-7
V gene: TRBV5-4
D gene: -
CDR3 protein: CASSRGTGSYEQYF
CDR3 DNA: TGTGCCAGCAGCCGGGGGACTGGCAGCTACGAGCAGTACTTC

CDR3 length: 16
clone size: once
J gene: TRBJ2-1
V gene: TRBV21-1
D gene: -
CDR3 protein: CASSNTRTSGYNEQFF
CDR3 DNA: TGTGCCAGCAGCAATACGAGGACTAGCGGGTACAATGAGCAGTTCTTC

CDR3 length: 13
clone size: few
J gene: TRBJ2-7
V gene: TRBV5-1
D gene: TRBD1
CDR3 protein: CASSSGQLYEQYF
CDR3 DNA: TGCGCCAGCAGCTCGGGACAGCTCTACGAGCAGTACTTC

CDR3 length: 12
clone size: -
J gene: TRBJ1-1
V gene: TRBV10-3
D gene: -
CDR3 protein: CAISSGNTEAFF
CDR3 DNA: TGTGCCATCAGTTCAGGAAACACTGAAGCTTTCTTT

CDR3 length: 18
clone size: -
J gene: TRBJ1-6
V gene: TRBV7-6
D gene: TRBD1
CDR3 protein: CASSLDAVWAGGASPLHF
CDR3 DNA: TGTGCCAGCAGCTTAGACGCCGTTTGGGCAGGGGGCGCGTCACCCCTCCACTTT

CDR3 length: 13
clone size: -
J gene: TRBJ1-2
V gene: TRBV11-3
D gene: TRBD1
CDR3 protein: CASSSETGWGYTF
CDR3 DNA: TGTGCCAGCAGCTCGGAGACAGGGTGGGGCTACACCTTC

CDR3 length: 13
clone size: -
J gene: TRBJ2-7
V gene: TRBV5-4
D gene: -
CDR3 protein: CASSTDSHYEQYF
CDR3 DNA: TGTGCCAGCAGCACGGACAGCCACTACGAGCAGTACTTC

CDR3 length: 12
clone size: -
J gene: TRBJ2-7
V gene: TRBV19
D gene: -
CDR3 protein: CASSIGGGEQYF
CDR3 DNA: TGTGCCAGTAGTATAGGAGGAGGCGAGCAGTACTTC

CDR3 length: 15
clone size: -
J gene: TRBJ2-3
V gene: TRBV6-4
D gene: TRBD2
CDR3 protein: CASSETSGGTDTQYF
CDR3 DNA: TGTGCCAGCAGTGAGACTAGCGGGGGCACAGATACGCAGTATTTT

CDR3 length: 17
clone size: -
J gene: TRBJ2-1
V gene: TRBV4-1
D gene: -
CDR3 protein: CASSQTVSGGSYNEQFF
CDR3 DNA: TGCGCCAGCAGCCAAACGGTTTCGGGCGGGTCCTACAATGAGCAGTTCTTC

CDR3 length: 16
clone size: -
J gene: TRBJ2-1
V gene: TRBV7-9
D gene: TRBD2
CDR3 protein: CASSSSFSGGGNEQFF
CDR3 DNA: TGTGCCAGCAGCTCGTCCTTTAGTGGGGGGGGCAATGAGCAGTTCTTC

CDR3 length: 17
clone size: few
J gene: TRBJ1-6
V gene: TRBV5-4
D gene: TRBD1
CDR3 protein: CASSLLAGGLGNSPLHF
CDR3 DNA: TGTGCCAGCAGCTTGCTGGCAGGGGGACTTGGAAATTCACCCCTCCACTTT

CDR3 length: 20
clone size: -
J gene: TRBJ2-4
V gene: TRBV5-1
D gene: TRBD2
CDR3 protein: CASSQPGTSGGALAKNIQYF
CDR3 DNA: TGCGCCAGCAGCCAACCCGGGACTAGCGGGGGCGCACTAGCCAAAAACATTCAGTACTTC

CDR3 length: 17
clone size: -
J gene: TRBJ2-6
V gene: TRBV4-1
D gene: -
CDR3 protein: CASSQTGSLPGANVLTF
CDR3 DNA: TGCGCCAGCAGCCAAACAGGATCATTGCCTGGGGCCAACGTCCTGACTTTC

CDR3 length: 15
clone size: -
J gene: TRBJ2-2
V gene: TRBV6-5
D gene: TRBD1
CDR3 protein: CASSPGQGAAGELFF
CDR3 DNA: TGTGCCAGCAGTCCCGGACAGGGGGCGGCCGGGGAGCTGTTTTTT

CDR3 length: 13
clone size: -
J gene: TRBJ2-7
V gene: TRBV29-1
D gene: TRBD1
CDR3 protein: CSARTGEPYEQYF
CDR3 DNA: TGCAGCGCCCGGACAGGGGAACCCTACGAGCAGTACTTC

CDR3 length: 16
clone size: -
J gene: TRBJ2-5
V gene: TRBV6-1
D gene: -
CDR3 protein: CASSEVLGLGGETQYF
CDR3 DNA: TGTGCCAGCAGTGAAGTATTGGGCCTGGGGGGAGAGACCCAGTACTTC

CDR3 length: 14
clone size: -
J gene: TRBJ2-2
V gene: TRBV4-1
D gene: -
CDR3 protein: CASSQDTSTGELFF
CDR3 DNA: TGCGCCAGCAGCCAAGACACAAGCACCGGGGAGCTGTTTTTT

CDR3 length: 16
clone size: -
J gene: TRBJ2-6
V gene: TRBV6-1
D gene: -
CDR3 protein: CASSERAGSGANVLTF
CDR3 DNA: TGTGCCAGCAGTGAGAGGGCGGGGTCTGGGGCCAACGTCCTGACTTTC

CDR3 length: 11
clone size: few
J gene: TRBJ2-1
V gene: TRBV10-1
D gene: -
CDR3 protein: CASSDSYEQFF
CDR3 DNA: TGCGCCAGCAGTGATAGTTATGAGCAGTTCTTC

CDR3 length: 13
clone size: -
J gene: TRBJ1-5
V gene: TRBV15
D gene: TRBD1
CDR3 protein: CATTGTGGQPQHF
CDR3 DNA: TGTGCCACCACCGGGACAGGGGGTCAGCCCCAGCATTTT

CDR3 length: 15
clone size: -
J gene: TRBJ1-5
V gene: TRBV11-2
D gene: -
CDR3 protein: CASSLTGASNQPQHF
CDR3 DNA: TGTGCCAGCAGCCTTACAGGCGCCTCCAATCAGCCCCAGCATTTT

CDR3 length: 14
clone size: -
J gene: TRBJ1-5
V gene: TRBV6-1
D gene: TRBD1
CDR3 protein: CASRQGNSGQPQHF
CDR3 DNA: TGTGCCAGCCGACAGGGGAACTCGGGTCAGCCCCAGCATTTT

CDR3 length: 13
clone size: -
J gene: TRBJ2-7
V gene: TRBV6-6
D gene: -
CDR3 protein: CASSLTANYEQYF
CDR3 DNA: TGTGCCAGCAGTTTAACCGCGAACTACGAGCAGTACTTC

CDR3 length: 15
clone size: -
J gene: TRBJ2-7
V gene: TRBV13
D gene: -
CDR3 protein: CASSEDSSSSYEQYF
CDR3 DNA: TGTGCCAGCAGCGAGGACAGTTCGAGCTCCTACGAGCAGTACTTC